This TCR beta chain was profiled in a study of blood T cell repertoires in COVID-19. Repertoires were generated with immunoSEQ multiplex PCR, while TCRdb's copy carries only in-frame clones and drops some. Among over 70,000 clones listed, over 70% were seen once. The length of the CDR3 is 15 residues. The germline V and J ends were trimmed by 2 bases and 0 bases, with 9 bases remaining between them. The V gene's germline CDR1 is SGHTA and CDR2 FQGNSA. This TCR derives from a man between 65 and 80 years old who had recovered from COVID-19. The chain combines TRBV7-2 with TRBJ2-3, with D possibly TRBD2 on 5 matching bases. Material for sequencing was peripheral blood. The CDR3 loop reads CASSLNPGSTDTQYF. CDR3 nucleotides: TGTGCCAGCAGCTTAAACCCGGGGAGCACAGATACGCAGTATTTT. Based on the CDR3 plus reference TRBV7-2 and TRBJ2-3, the full variable domain is GAGVSQSPSNKVTEKGKDVELRCDPISGHTALYWYRQSLGQGLEFLIYFQGNSAPDKSGLPSDRFSAERTGGSVSTLTIQRTQQEDSAVYLCASSLNPGSTDTQYFGPGTRLTVL.